The 23 T cell receptor beta chains below come from one sample, sequenced in a study of cytomegalovirus exposure and HLA in healthy donors. A multiplex PCR was run with 60 Vbeta primers and 13 Jbeta primers. TCRdb's table, derived via immunoSEQ multiplex PCR, lists solely in-frame clones and lacks some. The table has about 130,000 clones, 66% seen once; the top ten hold over 1.5%. Sequencing used PBMCs. Receptor source: a human donor in good health.

The chain has TRBV28 and TRBJ2-7, with a weak D call TRBD1 (6 bases). Germline loops: CDR1 MDHEN, CDR2 SYDVKM. V was clipped by 7 bases and J by 0 bases, with 13 bases between them. The CDR3 loop spans 14 amino acids. CDR3 sequence: CASKVVRGSYEQYF. CDR3 nucleotides: TGTGCCAGCAAGGTGGTCAGGGGCTCCTACGAGCAGTACTTC.

This clone is a singleton in its sample. V is TRBV19 and J is TRBJ2-3; 7 bases fit TRBD1. Germline V gene data show CDR1 as LNHDA and CDR2 as SQIVND (reference sequence). The CDR3 is 13 residues long. V was clipped by 5 bases and J by 3 bases; unmatched bases: 2. The CDR3 coding sequence is TGTGCCAGTAGTCTACAGGGGACAGATACGCAGTATTTT. Its protein is CASSLQGTDTQYF.

This chain connects TRBV5-4 to TRBJ1-4; no definite D call. V lost 3 bases and J 8 bases, leaving 11 bases between the germline ends. The CDR3 sequence is 13 residues long. Germline assignment: CDR1 SGHNT and CDR2 YYREEE (reference sequence). CDR3 bases: TGTGCCAGCAGCTCCCCATCTACCGAAAAACTGTTTTTT. Its translation: CASSSPSTEKLFF.

This clone was seen a single time. The V and J genes are TRBV9 and TRBJ1-5; TRBD1 might be the D (5 bases). The CDR3 consists of 14 residues. Germline CDR1 SGDLS, CDR2 YYNGEE. Trimming left V 0 bases short and J 4 bases short, with 8 bases between. The CDR3 region has the DNA TGTGCCAGCAGCGTAGGCGGGGGAAATCAGCCCCAGCATTTT. Translating it yields CASSVGGGNQPQHF.

By share, this clone counts as medium-sized. The chain links TRBV5-4 to TRBJ2-1; possibly TRBD2 for D (5 bases). Germline CDR1 is SGHNT and CDR2 is YYREEE (reference sequence). Trimming left V 5 bases short and J 5 bases short, with 14 bases between. CDR3 length: 14 residues. The CDR3 loop is CASRAAVSDNEQFF. Written as DNA, the CDR3 is TGTGCCAGCAGGGCAGCGGTTTCCGACAATGAGCAGTTCTTC.

This clone has a single count. This sequence joins TRBV7-9 and TRBJ2-5; D may be TRBD1 (5 bases). V shed 0 bases and J shed 1 base, with 6 bases lying between them. CDR3 size: 14 residues. CDR1 is SEHNR, CDR2 FQNEAQ, per germline (reference sequence). The CDR3 nucleotides are TGTGCCAGCAGCTTAGCAGGGGCCCAAGAGACCCAGTACTTC. Translation: CASSLAGAQETQYF.

This clone is a singleton in its sample. The V gene is TRBV5-1, the J gene TRBJ2-1; the match to TRBD2 covers 7 bases. The CDR3 extends over 14 amino acids. V lost 4 bases, J lost 7 bases, and 8 bases stayed unmatched. Germline V gene sequence: CDR1 SGHRS, CDR2 YFSETQ. The CDR3 here is CASSVGGLWNEQFF. DNA for the CDR3: TGCGCCAGCAGCGTGGGAGGGCTTTGGAATGAGCAGTTCTTC.

This chain links TRBV14 with TRBJ2-5; D uncertain. The CDR3 is made up of 14 amino acids. From germline, CDR1 is SGHDN and CDR2 FVKESK. V was cut by 5 bases and J by 3 bases, with 13 bases left in between. The CDR3 protein is CASSYQITKETQYF. As DNA, the CDR3 is TGTGCCAGCAGCTACCAAATAACAAAAGAGACCCAGTACTTC.

This rearrangement joins TRBV7-9 to TRBJ1-1, with D possibly being TRBD1 (6 bases). V was cut by 1 base and J by 5 bases, with 14 bases left in between. The CDR3 extends over 15 amino acids. Germline CDR1 is SEHNR and CDR2 is FQNEAQ (reference sequence). CDR3: CASSLEAGAWTEAFF. For the CDR3, the DNA is TGTGCCAGCAGCTTAGAGGCAGGGGCGTGGACTGAAGCTTTCTTT. The whole variable domain, filled in from reference TRBV7-9 and TRBJ1-1, reads DTGVSQNPRHKITKRGQNVTFRCDPISEHNRLYWYRQTLGQGPEFLTYFQNEAQLEKSRLLSDRFSAERPKGSFSTLEIQRTEQGDSAMYLCASSLEAGAWTEAFFGQGTRLTVV.

This clone has a handful of counts. The chain uses TRBV7-2 and TRBJ2-7; D not certain. Germline V gene data show CDR1 as SGHTA and CDR2 as FQGNSA. The CDR3 covers 14 residues. V shed 3 bases and J shed 2 bases, with 11 bases lying between them. The CDR3 spells CASSFTVGPYEQYF. Written as DNA, the CDR3 is TGTGCCAGCAGCTTCACGGTCGGTCCCTACGAGCAGTACTTC.

This rearrangement joins TRBV5-1 to TRBJ1-2; 7 bases agree with TRBD1. CDR3 length: 14 amino acids. V dropped 2 bases and J dropped 4; count of bases not matched to a gene: 5. CDR1 SGHRS and CDR2 YFSETQ come from the germline V gene. In DNA, the CDR3 is TGCGCCAGCAGCTTTGGGACAGCCAGCTATGGCTACACCTTC. This codes for CASSFGTASYGYTF.

The chain has TRBV9 and TRBJ2-5; D unresolved. V was clipped by 1 base and J by 0 bases, with 10 bases between them. The length of the CDR3 is 15 residues. Germline V lookup: CDR1 SGDLS, CDR2 YYNGEE. The CDR3 nucleotides read TGTGCCAGCAGCGTAACCCCCGCTAACCAAGAGACCCAGTACTTC. As protein: CASSVTPANQETQYF.

V gene TRBV27 combines with J gene TRBJ1-2; 10 nucleotides agree with TRBD1. The junction had 3 bases not matched to a gene; V was cut back by 0 bases and J by 5 bases. The CDR3 sequence is 15 residues long. Germline V lookup: CDR1 MNHEY, CDR2 SMNVEV (reference sequence). The CDR3 coding sequence is TGTGCCAGCAGTTTATCGGGACAGGGGCTGTATGGCTACACCTTC. Its translation: CASSLSGQGLYGYTF.

The chain uses TRBV29-1 and TRBJ2-7, with D possibly matching TRBD2 (6 bases). The CDR3 spans 14 residues. Trimming left V 7 bases short and J 2 bases short, with 18 bases between. The germline V gene has CDR1 SQVTM and CDR2 ANQGSEA. DNA of the CDR3: TGCAGCGCCATGGGACTTACCGGACCCTACGAGCAGTACTTC. As protein: CSAMGLTGPYEQYF.

The rearrangement joins TRBV5-4 to TRBJ2-1; 12 positions agree with TRBD2. With 4 bases clipped from V and 2 bases from J, the junction kept 4 bases outside the gene matches. This CDR3 contains 16 residues. The germline gives CDR1 SGHNT, CDR2 YYREEE (reference sequence). CDR3 in amino acids: CASSLGLAGPYNEQFF. The CDR3 nucleotides read TGTGCCAGCAGCCTGGGACTAGCGGGTCCCTACAATGAGCAGTTCTTC.

V is TRBV6-6 and J is TRBJ1-1, with 8 positions matching TRBD1. Germline lookup yields CDR1 MNHNY and CDR2 SVGAGI (reference sequence). J lost 4 bases, V lost 2 bases, and 0 bases had no gene match. The CDR3 runs 13 residues. As DNA, the CDR3 is TGTGCCAGCAGTTACACAGGGGGCACTGAAGCTTTCTTT. This sequence encodes CASSYTGGTEAFF.

The chain employs TRBV4-1 and TRBJ2-1; 16 nucleotides agree with TRBD2. The CDR3 runs to 17 residues. V dropped 0 bases and J dropped 9; count of bases not matched to a gene: 5. The germline V gene encodes CDR1 MGHRA and CDR2 YSYEKL. CDR3 residues: CASSQEGTSGRGGEQFF. CDR3 DNA sequence: TGCGCCAGCAGCCAAGAAGGGACTAGCGGGAGGGGAGGTGAGCAGTTCTTC.

CDR3 DNA: TGTGCCATCAGTTTGGGAGGGAGCACCGGGGAGCTGTTTTTT. Its protein product is CAISLGGSTGELFF. The V call is TRBV10-3, the J call TRBJ2-2; 7 bases are shared with TRBD2. This CDR3 is 14 amino acids long. CDR1 ENHRY and CDR2 SYGVKD come from the germline V gene. The V gene end was trimmed by 5 bases and the J gene end by 4 bases; junction bases not matched to a gene: 4.

This CDR3 is CSVEQAEVTQYF. The CDR3 DNA reads TGCAGCGTCGAGCAAGCGGAGGTAACGCAGTATTTT. V is TRBV29-1 and J is TRBJ2-3, with D possibly TRBD2 on 5 matching bases. The CDR3 extends over 12 amino acids. V was cut by 6 bases and J by 9 bases, with 16 bases left in between. Germline values: CDR1 SQVTM, CDR2 ANQGSEA.

The chain is built from TRBV6-1 and TRBJ2-7, with 10 nucleotides matching TRBD2. The CDR3 consists of 15 residues. Germline CDR1 and CDR2: MNHNS and SASEGT. Germline trimming cut 6 bases from V and 6 bases from J; bases unmatched to any gene: 11. The CDR3 protein is CASSERASGRGEQYF. The CDR3 DNA follows: TGTGCCAGCAGCGAGAGGGCTAGCGGGAGAGGCGAGCAGTACTTC.

The rearrangement links TRBV7-9 to TRBJ2-3; 7 nucleotides match TRBD1. The CDR3 loop spans 16 amino acids. Unmatched junction bases numbered 11, after V lost 4 bases and J lost 4 bases. Germline V lookup: CDR1 SEHNR, CDR2 FQNEAQ (reference sequence). The CDR3 spells CASSSSGHRGADTQYF. CDR3 DNA sequence: TGTGCCAGCAGCTCCTCCGGGCACAGGGGCGCAGATACGCAGTATTTT.

The table lists this clone with a count of one. The chain combines TRBV18 with TRBJ1-1; 7 nucleotides match TRBD1. The CDR3 totals 19 residues. J was trimmed by 3 bases and V by 3 bases; bases with no gene match: 19. Germline V gene data show CDR1 as KGHSH and CDR2 as LQKENI. In DNA, the CDR3 is TGTGCCAGCTCACCCCGCGAGGGCAGGGGGGTCCTTGGGGACACTGAAGCTTTCTTT. It translates to CASSPREGRGVLGDTEAFF.

V usage is TRBV19 and J usage is TRBJ1-2; 7 bases are a match to TRBD1. The CDR3 is 16 residues long. Germline trimming cut 5 bases from V and 0 bases from J; bases unmatched to any gene: 9. Germline-derived CDR1 and CDR2 are LNHDA and SQIVND (reference sequence). The CDR3 here is CASSRIGTAANYGYTF. For the CDR3, the DNA is TGTGCCAGTAGTCGGATCGGGACAGCGGCTAACTATGGCTACACCTTC.